This is a list of T cell receptor beta chains from one sample in a study of blood T cells in healthy people across ages. TCRdb processed the 5' RACE reads anew with MiXCR; each CDR3 protein has one entry. The profile shows fewer than 900,000 distinct CDR3 sequences, about 36% of them singletons. Sequencing was carried out using blood. These receptors all stem from a man aged 18 to 29 in good health. Both conserved end residues are part of each CDR3. The D gene is left open where the match is weak. Size is stated for part of the rows, as once, few or many counts, or as a class when the clone is expanded.

cdr3_aa cdr3_nt v_call d_call j_call clone_size
CAISESRGQTGGKETQFF TGTGCCATCAGTGAGTCCCGGGGCCAGACAGGGGGAAAAGAGACCCAGTTCTTC TRBV10-3 TRBD1 TRBJ2-1 -
CSAGRTGGYGYTF TGCAGTGCTGGAAGGACAGGGGGCTATGGCTACACCTTC TRBV20-1 TRBD1 TRBJ1-2 -
CASSLAGRGGRYNEQYF TGTGCCAGCAGCTTAGCTGGAAGGGGGGGCCGGTACAATGAGCAGTACTTC TRBV7-2 - TRBJ2-7 once
CASSLGTSEETQYF TGTGCCAGCAGCTTAGGGACTAGCGAAGAGACCCAGTACTTC TRBV7-2 TRBD2 TRBJ2-5 many
CATSNQYGYTF TGTGCCACCAGCAACCAATATGGCTACACCTTC TRBV15 - TRBJ1-2 -
CASSWHDLNTEAFF TGTGCCAGCAGCTGGCACGATCTAAACACTGAAGCTTTCTTT TRBV12-3/TRBV12-4 - TRBJ1-1 -
CASSEPRGFDTQYF TGTGCCAGCAGTGAACCCAGGGGGTTCGATACGCAGTATTTT TRBV6-1 TRBD1 TRBJ2-3 many
CASSGNVRGQGEKLFF TGCGCCAGCAGCGGCAATGTGCGGGGGCAGGGTGAAAAACTGTTTTTT TRBV4-3 - TRBJ1-4 many
CSALGHYEQYF TGCAGTGCTTTGGGCCACTACGAGCAGTACTTC TRBV20-1 - TRBJ2-7 many
CASSLTGSRGYGYTF TGTGCCAGCAGTTTAACAGGGTCGAGAGGCTATGGCTACACCTTC TRBV28 - TRBJ1-2 -
CASTLGQGEGETQYF TGCGCCAGCACCCTAGGACAGGGCGAAGGGGAGACCCAGTACTTC TRBV5-1 TRBD1 TRBJ2-5 few
CASSPEGDEQFF TGTGCCAGCTCACCGGAAGGTGATGAGCAGTTCTTC TRBV18 - TRBJ2-1 -
CSARGPYSAYGQYF TGCAGTGCTAGAGGGCCTTACAGTGCCTACGGGCAGTACTTC TRBV20-1 - TRBJ2-7 few
CASSPINNEQFF TGTGCCAGCAGCCCTATAAACAATGAGCAGTTCTTC TRBV6-2/TRBV6-3 - TRBJ2-1 -
CSAPPITDTQYF TGCAGTGCGCCGCCGATAACAGATACGCAGTATTTT TRBV20-1 - TRBJ2-3 -
CASSEASDTEAFF TGTGCCAGCAGTGAAGCTTCAGACACTGAAGCTTTCTTT TRBV6-1 - TRBJ1-1 -
CASGFGQGFYEQYF TGTGCTAGTGGTTTTGGACAGGGGTTCTACGAGCAGTACTTC TRBV12-5 TRBD1 TRBJ2-7 -
CATSRSGGSYNEQYF TGTGCCACCAGCAGATCCGGCGGATCCTACAATGAGCAGTACTTC TRBV15 - TRBJ2-7 -
CASSVGQANEKLFF TGTGCCAGCAGCGTGGGACAGGCTAATGAAAAACTGTTTTTT TRBV6-6 TRBD1 TRBJ1-4 -
CASSPGQGAVYGYTF TGTGCCAGCAGTCCGGGACAGGGTGCTGTGTATGGCTACACCTTC TRBV2 TRBD1 TRBJ1-2 many
CSVVVRTPKGAQYF TGCAGCGTGGTCGTAAGGACACCCAAAGGAGCGCAGTATTTT TRBV29-1 - TRBJ2-3 -
CASSSSGLPNEKLFF TGTGCCAGCAGCTCCTCTGGTTTACCTAATGAAAAACTGTTTTTT TRBV28 - TRBJ1-4 -
CASSIGGEGAEAFF TGTGCCAGTAGTATTGGCGGGGAAGGGGCTGAAGCTTTCTTT TRBV19 - TRBJ1-1 -
CSTGDYNEQYF TGCAGTACCGGGGACTACAATGAGCAGTACTTC TRBV20-1 TRBD2 TRBJ2-5 -
CASGRGKGETQYF TGCGCCAGCGGGAGGGGAAAGGGAGAGACCCAGTACTTC TRBV5-1 TRBD2 TRBJ2-5 few
CASSPDRASNTGELFF TGTGCCAGCAGCCCGGACAGGGCCTCGAACACCGGGGAGCTGTTTTTT TRBV5-4 TRBD1 TRBJ2-2 -
CSVERDRGSGYTF TGCAGCGTTGAGCGGGACAGGGGTTCTGGCTACACCTTC TRBV29-1 TRBD1 TRBJ1-2 many
CASTPAPGNEQFF TGTGCCAGCACCCCGGCCCCGGGAAATGAGCAGTTCTTC TRBV12-3/TRBV12-4 - TRBJ2-1 many
CSAGKRSLAEQYF TGCAGTGCTGGTAAGAGGAGCCTAGCGGAACAGTACTTC TRBV20-1 TRBD2 TRBJ2-5 few
CASSQRGGKVKETQYF TGCGCCAGCAGCCAGAGGGGGGGGAAAGTGAAGGAGACCCAGTACTTC TRBV4-3 - TRBJ2-5 few
CAGSLDGGTTDTQYF TGTGCCGGCAGTTTGGACGGGGGGACCACAGATACGCAGTATTTT TRBV27 TRBD2 TRBJ2-3 -
CASSFGAGGSDKYF TGTGCCAGCAGTTTTGGGGCGGGGGGGTCTGATAAGTACTTC TRBV12-3/TRBV12-4 TRBD2 TRBJ2-7 -
CASKLGGETQYF TGTGCCAGCAAATTGGGGGGGGAGACCCAGTACTTC TRBV25-1 TRBD2 TRBJ2-5 -
CAISAKADNQPQHF TGTGCCATCAGTGCCAAAGCTGACAATCAGCCCCAGCATTTT TRBV10-3 - TRBJ1-5 -
CSAPNRDGNTEAFF TGCAGTGCCCCGAACCGGGACGGTAACACTGAAGCTTTCTTT TRBV20-1 - TRBJ1-1 few
CASSQGAGTIENYGYTF TGCGCCAGCAGCCAAGGGGCAGGGACGATTGAAAACTATGGCTACACCTTC TRBV4-3 - TRBJ1-2 -
CASSPQGHRGYGYTF TGCGCCAGCAGCCCTCAAGGTCACAGGGGCTATGGCTACACCTTC TRBV4-1 TRBD1 TRBJ1-2 -
CASSPFIPHRDVYGYTF TGTGCCAGCTCCCCATTTATTCCCCACAGGGATGTCTATGGCTACACCTTC TRBV18 - TRBJ1-2 -
CASSQEGLAGVSETQYF TGCGCCAGCAGCCAAGAGGGACTAGCGGGGGTTTCAGAGACCCAGTACTTC TRBV4-3 TRBD2 TRBJ2-5 -
CSARGRGSGNTIYF TGCAGTGCTAGGGGTAGGGGTTCTGGAAACACCATATATTTT TRBV20-1 - TRBJ1-3 -
CASSPPAGPKNSPLHF TGTGCCAGCAGCCCACCCGCGGGACCCAAGAATTCACCCCTCCACTTT TRBV7-9 - TRBJ1-6 few
CASSLAGGINEKLFF TGCGCCAGCAGCTTGGCCGGGGGGATCAATGAAAAACTGTTTTTT TRBV5-1 - TRBJ1-4 few
CASSDGQGNNEQYF TGTGCCAGCAGTGACGGACAGGGAAACAATGAGCAGTACTTC TRBV12-3/TRBV12-4 TRBD1 TRBJ2-7 -
CASSPGSVSTDTQYF TGTGCCAGCAGCCCTGGATCCGTGAGCACAGATACGCAGTATTTT TRBV7-3 - TRBJ2-3 -
CSAATSTDTQYF TGCAGTGCCGCGACTAGCACAGATACGCAGTATTTT TRBV20-1 - TRBJ2-3 few
CASGVGRGSSYEQYF TGTGCTAGTGGTGTCGGCAGGGGCAGCTCCTACGAGCAGTACTTC TRBV12-5 - TRBJ2-7 -
CASSQERGMNTEAFF TGCGCCAGCAGCCAAGAAAGGGGGATGAACACTGAAGCTTTCTTT TRBV4-3 - TRBJ1-1 -
CASSYEPTDTQYF TGTGCCAGCAGTTACGAACCCACAGATACGCAGTATTTT TRBV5-5 - TRBJ2-3 few
CASSLDAIGGYTF TGTGCCAGCAGCTTAGACGCTATCGGCGGCTACACCTTC TRBV7-9 - TRBJ1-2 -
CASSPPTDNEQFF TGTGCCAGCAGCCCCCCGACCGACAATGAGCAGTTCTTC TRBV7-9 - TRBJ2-1 -